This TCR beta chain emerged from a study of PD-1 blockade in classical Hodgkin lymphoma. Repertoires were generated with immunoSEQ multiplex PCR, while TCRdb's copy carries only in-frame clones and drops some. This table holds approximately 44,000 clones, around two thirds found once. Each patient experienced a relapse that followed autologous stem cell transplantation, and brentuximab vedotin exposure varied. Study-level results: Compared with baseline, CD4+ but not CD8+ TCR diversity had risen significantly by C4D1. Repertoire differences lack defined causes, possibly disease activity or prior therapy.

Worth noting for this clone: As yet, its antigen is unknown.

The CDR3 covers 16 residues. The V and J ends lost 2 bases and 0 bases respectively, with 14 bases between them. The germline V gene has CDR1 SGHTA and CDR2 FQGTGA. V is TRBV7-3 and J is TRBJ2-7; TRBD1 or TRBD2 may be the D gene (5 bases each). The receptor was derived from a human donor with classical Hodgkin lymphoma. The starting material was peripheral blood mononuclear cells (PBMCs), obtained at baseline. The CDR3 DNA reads TGTGCCAGCAGCTTACTTCCATGGGGGAGCTCCTACGAGCAGTACTTC. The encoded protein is CASSLLPWGSSYEQYF.